This TCR beta chain emerged from a study of T cell responses to AZD1222 COVID-19 vaccine. Study in general: Analyses pooled second doses at about 4 or about 12 weeks. Notes on the study in general: Vaccine-associated CD4 TCRs spanned spike, dominant at 160-218 and 743-854. Nearly half of spike-specific TCRs reportedly go after variant regions that carry no mutations. Donors were largely white British and mainly female; clonal diversity was possibly underestimated.

Notes on this clone: Its specificity is unknown.

Profiling relied on immunoSEQ multiplex PCR, and the TCRdb table lists in-frame clones only, not all of them. Among 140,000 or so clones, 70% to 90% were seen once, and the ten largest hold about 4.4%. V lost 2 bases, J lost 1 base, and 8 bases lay in between. The germline V gene has CDR1 SEHNR and CDR2 FQNEAQ (reference sequence). The CDR3 is 14 amino acids. The sample was peripheral blood, taken on day 0 of AZD1222 vaccination. The TCR comes from an adult in good health. The chain joins TRBV7-9 to TRBJ1-1; D gene unclear. The CDR3 protein is CASSLFGTNTEAFF. In nucleotides, the CDR3 is TGTGCCAGCAGCTTATTCGGCACGAACACTGAAGCTTTCTTT.